Detailed here is one T cell receptor (beta chain). One junction end does not reproduce the germline sequence, and a read error may be involved. The assay was immunoSEQ multiplex PCR, and TCRdb's table has in-frame clones only and misses some. The sample consists of fewer than 250,000 clones, roughly 91% of them appearing once. CDR3 size: 12 residues. Germline lookup yields CDR1 LGHDT and CDR2 YNNKEL (reference sequence). The data stem from a study of T cell responses to AZD1222 COVID-19 vaccine. The source of this sequence is an adult in good health. The material was peripheral blood, obtained on day 0 of MenACWY control vaccination. The chain has TRBV3-1 (or the pseudogene TRBV3-2) and TRBJ2-3; 9 bases match TRBD1. The CDR3 nucleotides read TGTGCCAGCAGCCTTCGGACAGGGGCAGTGAACTTT. Encoded protein: CASSLRTGAVNF.